The 17 T cell receptor beta chains below come from one sample, sequenced in a study of OX40 agonist ivuxolimab in advanced cancers. Generated by immunoSEQ multiplex PCR, the TCRdb table keeps only in-frame clones and is missing some. This sample has around 36,000 clones, with around 80% found just once. The sample consisted of CD4+ or CD8+ T cells sorted from blood, taken in a trial of the OX40 agonist ivuxolimab. The receptors originated from an adult with an advanced solid tumor such as melanoma, head and neck, liver or kidney cancer.

This chain connects TRBV10-1 to TRBJ2-3; 7 bases fit TRBD2. The V segment lost 8 bases and the J segment 0 bases; nucleotides outside the gene matches: 5. CDR3 length: 14 residues. Germline loops: CDR1 WNHNN, CDR2 SYGVQD (reference sequence). The CDR3 DNA reads as TGCGCCAGCGGTTTGGGGGGGAGCACAGATACGCAGTATTTT. Translation: CASGLGGSTDTQYF.

The chain is built from TRBV6-5 and TRBJ2-7, with TRBD2 as a possible D gene (6 bases). Germline V CDR1 and CDR2: MNHEY, SVGAGI. The CDR3 contains 15 residues. Trimming removed 5 bases at V and 0 bases at J, with 14 bases between. CDR3 nucleotide sequence: TGTGCCAGCAGTCGGAATAGCGGTGACTCCTACGAGCAGTACTTC. It yields the protein CASSRNSGDSYEQYF.

The chain employs TRBV4-2 and TRBJ1-2, with D possibly matching TRBD1 (5 bases). The length of the CDR3 is 15 residues. V lost 4 bases and J lost 8, with 20 bases in between. CDR1 and CDR2 (germline): LGHNA, YNFKEQ. The CDR3 region has the DNA TGTGCCAGCAGCCTTGCCGGGACCCAGCCTGGGGGCTACACCTTC. Its translation: CASSLAGTQPGGYTF.

The chain combines TRBV21-1 with TRBJ2-1; the table's D call, TRBD2, was not checked against the DNA. TRBV21-1 is tagged as a pseudogene. There are 16 residues in the CDR3. The CDR3 sequence: CASSDSGTSGVDEQFF. The CDR3 bases are TGTGCCAGCAGCGATTCCGGGACTAGCGGGGTTGATGAGCAGTTCTTC.

The gene calls are TRBV19 and TRBJ2-2; D is perhaps TRBD2 (5 bases). CDR3 size: 14 residues. Germline loops: CDR1 LNHDA, CDR2 SQIVND (reference sequence). Trimming cost V 1 base and J 7 bases, with 10 bases left between them. The CDR3 here is CASSIGRGGGELFF. The CDR3 DNA sequence: TGTGCCAGTAGTATAGGCCGAGGAGGCGGGGAGCTGTTTTTT.

This clone was recorded only once. The chain carries TRBV2 and TRBJ1-5; D ambiguous. Germline V lookup: CDR1 SNHLY, CDR2 FYNNEI. The CDR3 has 14 residues. V dropped 1 base and J dropped 6 bases, with 10 bases sitting between them. CDR3 sequence reads: CASSEGFLFQPQHF. DNA for the CDR3: TGTGCCAGCAGTGAAGGGTTTTTGTTTCAGCCCCAGCATTTT.

CDR3 region: CATSRDRSGTDTQYF. CDR3 coding DNA: TGTGCCACCAGCAGAGATCGTTCCGGCACAGATACGCAGTATTTT. The V call is TRBV15, the J call TRBJ2-3; D unresolved. The germline V gene encodes CDR1 LNHNV and CDR2 YYDKDF (reference sequence). V was cut by 0 bases and J by 1 base, with 8 bases left in between. The CDR3 is 15 amino acids.

The chain uses TRBV6-5 and TRBJ2-5; D may be TRBD2 (6 bases). CDR3 size: 13 residues. V lost 6 bases and J lost 10, with 18 bases in between. CDR1 and CDR2 from the germline V gene are MNHEY and SVGAGI. The CDR3 region has the DNA TGTGCCAGCAGCCGAACTTCTAGCGTTAGCCAGTACTTC. This codes for CASSRTSSVSQYF.

This clone is labeled medium-sized. Other nucleotide sequences in the sample specify the same CDR3. The V call is TRBV7-2, the J call TRBJ1-5; possible D gene TRBD1, 6 bases. The ends were cut back, 5 bases at V and 0 bases at J, with 11 bases in the middle. The CDR3 consists of 15 residues. The germline gives CDR1 SGHTA, CDR2 FQGNSA. CDR3 residues: CASSLTGHSNQPQHF. CDR3 coding DNA: TGTGCCAGCAGCCTGACAGGCCATAGCAATCAGCCCCAGCATTTT.

The V and J genes are TRBV5-1 and TRBJ2-5; 8 nucleotides agree with TRBD2. The V gene's germline CDR1 is SGHRS and CDR2 YFSETQ. The CDR3 has 16 residues. The V gene end was trimmed by 7 bases and the J gene end by 5 bases; junction bases not matched to a gene: 16. The CDR3 DNA reads TGCGCCAGCGAGCTAGAGGGACTAGTGGTGGGCGAGACCCAGTACTTC. As protein: CASELEGLVVGETQYF.

The chain joins TRBV20-1 to TRBJ2-5; no clear D. Germline V gene data show CDR1 as DFQATT and CDR2 as SNEGSKA (reference sequence). The length of the CDR3 is 9 residues. This chain's CDR3 is CRMGETQYF. CDR3 DNA: TGCAGGATGGGAGAGACCCAGTACTTC.

The V gene is TRBV9, the J gene TRBJ2-3; D gene unclear. V was trimmed by 4 bases and J by 8 bases, leaving 11 bases between them. The CDR3 totals 12 residues. Germline lookup yields CDR1 SGDLS and CDR2 YYNGEE. In DNA, the CDR3 is TGTGCCAGCAGCCCGTTTGGCGGTACGCAGTATTTT. This gives the protein CASSPFGGTQYF.

The count of this clone is one. The genes are TRBV25-1 and TRBJ2-1, with D perhaps given as TRBD1 or TRBD2 (6 bases each). Per the germline V gene, CDR1 is MGHDK and CDR2 is SYGVNS. The V and J ends lost 3 bases and 4 bases respectively, with 19 bases between them. The CDR3 length is 17 residues. CDR3 region: CASSDPRRGVLYNEQFF. Here the CDR3 DNA reads TGTGCCAGCAGTGATCCTCGAAGGGGGGTCCTATACAATGAGCAGTTCTTC.

This rearrangement joins TRBV2 to TRBJ2-7; 11 bases are a match to TRBD1. The V and J ends lost 4 bases and 4 bases, in that order; junction bases with no gene match: 0. Germline CDR1 and CDR2: SNHLY and FYNNEI. CDR3 length equals 13 residues. CDR3 DNA: TGTGCCAGCAGTGGGGACAGGGGGTACGAGCAGTACTTC. Translation: CASSGDRGYEQYF.

This chain joins TRBV7-4 and TRBJ2-7; 10 bases agree with TRBD2. Germline CDR1 SGHVT, CDR2 SQSDAQ. J was trimmed by 0 bases and V by 4 bases; bases with no gene match: 3. The CDR3 totals 15 residues. CDR3 amino acids: CASSSSGRHSYEQYF. Here the CDR3 DNA reads TGTGCCAGCAGCTCTAGCGGGAGACACTCCTACGAGCAGTACTTC. Filled out from reference TRBV7-4 and TRBJ2-7, the complete variable domain reads GAGVSQSPRYKVAKRGRDVALRCDSISGHVTLYWYRQTLGQGSEVLTYSQSDAQRDKSGRPSGRFSAERPERSVSTLKIQRTEQGDSAVYLCASSSSGRHSYEQYFGPGTRLTVT.

The chain recombines TRBV7-9 with TRBJ2-2; no reliable D call. The CDR3 extends over 14 amino acids. The germline V gene has CDR1 SEHNR and CDR2 FQNEAQ (reference sequence). Trimming cost V 6 bases and J 6 bases, with 14 bases left between them. The CDR3 coding sequence is TGTGCCAGCAGTGACGATGCTGGGCCCGGGGAGCTGTTTTTT. Translation: CASSDDAGPGELFF.

This chain uses TRBV30 with TRBJ1-1; possible D gene TRBD1, 5 bases. Deletions cut 3 bases from V and 4 bases from J, with 15 bases between. Germline CDR1 reads GTSNPN; CDR2 reads SVGIG (reference sequence). The CDR3 has 14 residues. In DNA, the CDR3 is TGTGCCTGGAGGGGGGACTTTAGAAGCACTGAAGCTTTCTTT. Protein: CAWRGDFRSTEAFF.